This TCR beta chain is from a study of regulatory T cells in long-lasting Graves disease. Time point: newly diagnosed GD, antithyroid drugs for less than 3 months. Generation of the TCR library employed RNA extracted from PBMCs. According to the study, TCR beta libraries were built with iRepertoire HTBI primers and CDR3-region Arm-PCR. Each CDR3 protein gets one entry after TCRdb re-called the multiplex PCR reads with MiXCR. The data show a few hundred thousand distinct CDR3 sequences, 15% to 20% seen once. The CDR3 covers 15 residues. The V and J ends lost 2 bases and 4 bases, in that order; junction bases with no gene match: 7. Separately, the same data were catalogued under a study of T cells in Graves' hyperthyroidism and ophthalmopathy.

V gene TRBV12-3 or TRBV12-4 combines with J gene TRBJ1-1; 7 bases map to TRBD1. This specimen was peripheral blood mononuclear cells (PBMCs), taken at new diagnosis, from a patient treated with antithyroid drugs. The TCR sequence derives from a man aged 35 to 55 with Graves disease. CDR3 protein: CASSLNQGGSTEAFF. The CDR3 nucleotides read TGTGCCAGCAGTTTAAATCAGGGGGGGAGCACTGAAGCTTTCTTT.